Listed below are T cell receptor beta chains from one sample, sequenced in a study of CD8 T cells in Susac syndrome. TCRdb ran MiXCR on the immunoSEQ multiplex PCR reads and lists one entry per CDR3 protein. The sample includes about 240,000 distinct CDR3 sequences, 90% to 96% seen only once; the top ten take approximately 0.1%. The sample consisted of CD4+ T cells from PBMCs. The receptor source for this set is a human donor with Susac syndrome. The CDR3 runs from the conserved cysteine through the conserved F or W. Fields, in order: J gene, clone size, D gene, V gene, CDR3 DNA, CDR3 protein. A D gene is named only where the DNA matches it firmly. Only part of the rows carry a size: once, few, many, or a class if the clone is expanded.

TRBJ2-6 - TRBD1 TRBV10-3 TGTGCCAGCCGGGACAGGGTAACTGGGGCCAACGTCCTGACTTTC CASRDRVTGANVLTF
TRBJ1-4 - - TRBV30 TGTGCCTGGAGTGTAGTTCGAGGAGATGAAAAACTGTTTTTT CAWSVVRGDEKLFF
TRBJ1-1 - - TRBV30 TGTGCCTGGACCCTCACGGGGGCTGAAGCTTTCTTT CAWTLTGAEAFF
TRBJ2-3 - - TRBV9 TGTGCCAGCAGCGCTCGGACGTTCACAGATACGCAGTATTTT CASSARTFTDTQYF
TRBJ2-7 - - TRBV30 TGTGCCTGGAGTGTGAAGGCGGCGCAGTACTTC CAWSVKAAQYF
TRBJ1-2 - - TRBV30 TGTGCCTGGAGTGATCCCGGTAACTATGGCTACACCTTC CAWSDPGNYGYTF
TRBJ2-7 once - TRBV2 TGTGCCAGCAGACCCAGACAGGAAATGTACGAGCAGTACTTC CASRPRQEMYEQYF
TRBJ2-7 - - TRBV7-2 TGTGCCAGCAGCTTTAACCAATACGAGCAGTACTTC CASSFNQYEQYF
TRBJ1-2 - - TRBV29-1 TGCAGCGTTGAAGATCTTAGGCCGGATGGCTACACCTTC CSVEDLRPDGYTF
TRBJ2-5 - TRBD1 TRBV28 TGTGCCAGCAGTTCAAGCGCAACAGGGGGGGAGACCCAGTACTTC CASSSSATGGETQYF
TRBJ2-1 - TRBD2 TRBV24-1 TGTGCCACCAGTGGTGGGACTATAAATGAGCAGTTCTTC CATSGGTINEQFF
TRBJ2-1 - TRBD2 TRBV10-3 TGTGCCATCAGTGACCCTGGACTGCGCTGGGGCGGGAGGTTCCACAATGAGCAGTTCTTC CAISDPGLRWGGRFHNEQFF
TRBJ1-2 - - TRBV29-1 TGCAGCGTAGCGACAGACAACTATGGCTACACCTTC CSVATDNYGYTF
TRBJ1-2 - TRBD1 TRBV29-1 TGCAGCGTAACGATACAAGACAGGGGCAACTTC CSVTIQDRGNF
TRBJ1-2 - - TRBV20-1 TGCAGTGCTAGGGGATTCACAGGAAGCTATGGCTACACCTTC CSARGFTGSYGYTF
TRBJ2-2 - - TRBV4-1 TGCGCCAGCAGCCAAGTAGGGTACAGCACCGGGGAGCTGTTTTTT CASSQVGYSTGELFF
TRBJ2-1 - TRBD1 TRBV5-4 TGTGCCAGCAGCCAGACAGGGCCCCTCTACAATGAGCAGTTCTTC CASSQTGPLYNEQFF
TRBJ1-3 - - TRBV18 TGTGCCAGCTCACGGGACGCGGGCATCGGCACTGGAAACACCATATATTTT CASSRDAGIGTGNTIYF
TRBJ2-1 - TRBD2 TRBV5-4 TGTGCCAGCAGCTTGGATGGTCTAGCGGTGGAGCAGTTCTTC CASSLDGLAVEQFF
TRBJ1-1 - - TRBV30 TGTGCCTCAGTCCAGAACACTGAAGCTTTCTTT CASVQNTEAFF
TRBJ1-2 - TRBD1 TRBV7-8 TGTGCCAGCAGCACGGGACAGGCGGACTATGGCTACACCTTC CASSTGQADYGYTF
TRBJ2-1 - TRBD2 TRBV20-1 TGCAGTGGGCGGCGGGAGGAGCAGTTCTTC CSGRREEQFF
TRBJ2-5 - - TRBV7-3 TGTGCCAGCAGCTTGGGTGGAAAGGAGGGGGAGACCCAGTACTTC CASSLGGKEGETQYF
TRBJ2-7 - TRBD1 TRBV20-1 TGCAGTGCTTACAGGGGCGAGACCTACGAGCAGTACTTC CSAYRGETYEQYF
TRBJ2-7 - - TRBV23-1 TGCGCCAGCAGTCAATCGTCGTGGGAGCAGTACTTC CASSQSSWEQYF
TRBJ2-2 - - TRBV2 TGTGCCAGCCATGAGGCCGGCGGGGAGCTGTTTTTT CASHEAGGELFF
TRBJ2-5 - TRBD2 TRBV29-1 TGCAGCGTTGTAAAGCGCGGACTAGCGGGAAGGCAAGAGACCCAGTACTTC CSVVKRGLAGRQETQYF
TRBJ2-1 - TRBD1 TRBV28 TGTGCCAGCACCACAGGGGGCCGCCCAAGCTCCTACAATGAGCAGTTCTTC CASTTGGRPSSYNEQFF
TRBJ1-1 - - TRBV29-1 TGCAGCACCGCATTGGACACTGAAGCTTTCTTT CSTALDTEAFF
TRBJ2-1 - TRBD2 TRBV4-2 TGTGCCAGCACCACCCTAGCGGACGGGGAGCAGTTCTTC CASTTLADGEQFF